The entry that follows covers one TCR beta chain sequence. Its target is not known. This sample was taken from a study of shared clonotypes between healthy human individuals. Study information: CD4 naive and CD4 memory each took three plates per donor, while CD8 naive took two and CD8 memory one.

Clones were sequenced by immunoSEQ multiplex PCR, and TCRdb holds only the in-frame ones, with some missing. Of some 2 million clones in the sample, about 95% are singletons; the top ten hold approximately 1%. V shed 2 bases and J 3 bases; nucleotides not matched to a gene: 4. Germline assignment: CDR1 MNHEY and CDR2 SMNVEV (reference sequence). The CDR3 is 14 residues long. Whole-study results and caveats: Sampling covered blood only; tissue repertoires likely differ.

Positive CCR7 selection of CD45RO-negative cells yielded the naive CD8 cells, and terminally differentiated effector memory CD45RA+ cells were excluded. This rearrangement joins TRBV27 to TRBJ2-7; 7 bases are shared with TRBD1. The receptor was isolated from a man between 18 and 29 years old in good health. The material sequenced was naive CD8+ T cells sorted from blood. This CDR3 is CASSLDRAGYEQYF. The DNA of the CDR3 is TGTGCCAGCAGTTTAGACAGGGCGGGCTACGAGCAGTACTTC.